This T cell receptor (beta chain) was profiled in a study of blood T cell repertoires in COVID-19. Data came from immunoSEQ multiplex PCR; TCRdb stores just in-frame clones and leaves some out. The table lists about 170,000 clones, less than 85% of them singletons, with 3% to 3.5% in the top ten. This CDR3 is 14 amino acids long. Germline V gives CDR1 LGHDT, CDR2 YNNKEL (reference sequence). V dropped 4 bases and J dropped 5 bases, with 14 bases sitting between them. The TCR was taken from a human donor with acute or convalescent COVID-19. The donor label of this sample is uncertain. The chain has TRBV3-1 (or the pseudogene TRBV3-2) and TRBJ1-1; no definite D call. The sample comprised peripheral blood. CDR3 amino acids: CASSPLGVWTEAFF. Written as DNA, the CDR3 is TGTGCCAGCAGCCCCCTCGGTGTGTGGACTGAAGCTTTCTTT.